The 12 T cell receptor beta chains below all came from one sample that was sequenced in a study of post-analysis software for immune sequencing data. General study points: Higher frequency in patients than in controls was seen for five TRBV segments, with TRBV5-6, TRBV5-1 and TRBV20-1 among them.

Each TCR beta cDNA library carried unique molecular identifiers. TCRdb re-called the PCR reads with MiXCR, one entry per CDR3 protein. In the table there are hundreds of thousands of distinct CDR3 sequences, more than 50% of which are singletons. Their cognate antigens are unknown. Sequenced material: blood. Every receptor here comes from a girl aged 2 to 10 with multiple sclerosis.

The J gene is TRBJ1-2, the V gene TRBV29-1; TRBD1 aligns across 7 bases. The CDR3 covers 11 residues. The V and J ends lost 3 bases and 6 bases, in that order; junction bases with no gene match: 1. Germline lookup yields CDR1 SQVTM and CDR2 ANQGSEA. The CDR3 is CSVDQGDGYTF. The CDR3 region has the DNA TGCAGCGTTGATCAGGGGGATGGCTACACCTTC. Combining the CDR3 with reference TRBV29-1 and TRBJ1-2 gives the whole variable domain SAVISQKPSRDICQRGTSLTIQCQVDSQVTMMFWYRQQPGQSLTLIATANQGSEATYESGFVIDKFPISRPNLTFSTLTVSNMSPEDSSIYLCSVDQGDGYTFGSGTRLTVV.

This chain connects TRBV12-3 or TRBV12-4 to TRBJ2-2, with D possibly TRBD2 on 5 matching bases. The CDR3 covers 14 residues. Trimming left V 9 bases short and J 0 bases short, with 11 bases between. In DNA form, the CDR3 reads TGTGCCAGTATGTTAGCGCCGAACACCGGGGAGCTGTTTTTT. Translated, it gives CASMLAPNTGELFF.

This sequence joins TRBV10-1 and TRBJ2-1; D might be TRBD1 or TRBD2, each matching 6 bases. Germline values: CDR1 WNHNN, CDR2 SYGVQD (reference sequence). V dropped 10 bases and J dropped 4 bases, with 17 bases sitting between them. This CDR3 is 14 amino acids long. The CDR3 loop reads CATSDRRGYNEQFF. CDR3 in DNA: TGCGCCACCTCAGACAGGCGGGGTTACAATGAGCAGTTCTTC.

As concerns this clonotype: One end of the junction varies from germline; a read error may be responsible. The genes are TRBV7-2 and TRBJ2-5; 9 nucleotides agree with TRBD1. The CDR3 extends over 18 amino acids. Germline values: CDR1 SGHTA, CDR2 FQGNSA. In DNA form, the CDR3 reads TGTGCCAGCGGCTTAATTAGGACAGGGGTTCCTCGCCAAGAGACCCAGTACTTC. It codes for CASGLIRTGVPRQETQYF.

This rearrangement joins TRBV6-1 to TRBJ2-7, with D possibly matching TRBD1 (5 bases). The CDR3 has 13 residues. Germline CDR1 and CDR2: MNHNS and SASEGT. The V end was cut by 2 bases, the J end by 6 bases, with 11 bases between. The CDR3 loop is CASSELGVGEQYF. The DNA for the CDR3 is TGTGCCAGCAGTGAACTAGGGGTCGGCGAGCAGTACTTC.

This chain joins TRBV30 and TRBJ2-1; 7 bases fit TRBD2. Germline loops: CDR1 GTSNPN, CDR2 SVGIG (reference sequence). The CDR3 covers 14 residues. V lost 3 bases to trimming and J lost 7 bases; unmatched junction nucleotides: 9. CDR3 protein: CAWRGTNGANEQFF. CDR3 nucleotide sequence: TGTGCCTGGAGAGGGACTAACGGGGCGAATGAGCAGTTCTTC.

This clonotype was observed a handful of times. The V gene is TRBV9, the J gene TRBJ1-1; D unclear. The CDR3 has 15 amino acids. The ends were cut back, 0 bases at V and 6 bases at J, with 15 bases in the middle. Germline V CDR1 and CDR2: SGDLS, YYNGEE. Here the CDR3 DNA reads TGTGCCAGCAGCGTAGGAGGGAGTGAGAGGGCTGAAGCTTTCTTT. Amino acids: CASSVGGSERAEAFF.

This clonotype has only a few counts. The V gene is TRBV20-1, the J gene TRBJ1-2; D may be TRBD1 (6 bases). V dropped 6 bases and J dropped 5 bases, with 13 bases sitting between them. Germline values: CDR1 DFQATT, CDR2 SNEGSKA (reference sequence). CDR3 length: 12 residues. In DNA, the CDR3 is TGCAGTGCGTGGGGGGGCTATTATGGCTACACCTTC. Amino acids: CSAWGGYYGYTF.

The chain links TRBV7-2 to TRBJ1-1; the D gene is possibly TRBD1 (6 bases). CDR3 size: 15 residues. Trimming pared 5 bases from V and 1 base from J, leaving 14 bases between. Germline V CDR1 and CDR2: SGHTA, FQGNSA. As DNA, the CDR3 is TGTGCCAGCAGCAAAAGAAGGGGGAAGAACACTGAAGCTTTCTTT. It encodes CASSKRRGKNTEAFF.

This chain joins TRBV20-1 and TRBJ1-5; D is uncertain. V dropped 5 bases and J dropped 8 bases, with 19 bases sitting between them. There are 14 residues in the CDR3. The germline CDR1 and CDR2 sequences are DFQATT and SNEGSKA (reference sequence). CDR3 DNA sequence: TGCAGTGCTTCCCGGGCCATCGTTGGGGAGCCCCAGCATTTT. Protein: CSASRAIVGEPQHF.

This clonotype was seen a handful of times. This chain links TRBV20-1 with TRBJ2-3, with 10 positions matching TRBD2. CDR3 length equals 16 residues. The germline V gene encodes CDR1 DFQATT and CDR2 SNEGSKA (reference sequence). With V trimmed by 5 bases and J by 5 bases, 13 bases remained unmatched. The CDR3 sequence is CSARARSGRRGDTQYF. The CDR3 region has the DNA TGCAGTGCTCGGGCCCGTAGCGGGAGGCGTGGAGATACGCAGTATTTT.

This rearrangement joins TRBV11-2 to TRBJ2-1; D call uncertain. Germline V gene sequence: CDR1 SGHAT, CDR2 FQNNGV. Trimming took 3 bases from V and 6 from J, leaving 15 bases between them. CDR3 length: 15 amino acids. The CDR3: CASSFEKISGNEQFF. CDR3 bases: TGTGCCAGCAGCTTCGAGAAGATCTCTGGCAATGAGCAGTTCTTC.